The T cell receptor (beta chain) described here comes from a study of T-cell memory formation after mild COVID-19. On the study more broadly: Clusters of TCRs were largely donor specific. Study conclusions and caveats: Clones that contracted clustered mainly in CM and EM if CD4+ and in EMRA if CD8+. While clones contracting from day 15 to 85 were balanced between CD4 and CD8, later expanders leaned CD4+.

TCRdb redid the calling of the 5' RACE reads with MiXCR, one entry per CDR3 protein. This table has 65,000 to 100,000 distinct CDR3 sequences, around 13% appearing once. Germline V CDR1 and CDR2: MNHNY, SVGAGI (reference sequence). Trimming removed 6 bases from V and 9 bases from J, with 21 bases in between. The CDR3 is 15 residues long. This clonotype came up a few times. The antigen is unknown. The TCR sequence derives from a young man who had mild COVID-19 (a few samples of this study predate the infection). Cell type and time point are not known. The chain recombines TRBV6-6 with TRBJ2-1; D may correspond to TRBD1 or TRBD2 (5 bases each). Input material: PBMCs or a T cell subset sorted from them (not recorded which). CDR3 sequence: CASRDRDRPPVEQFF. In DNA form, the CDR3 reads TGTGCCAGCAGGGACCGGGACCGACCCCCGGTTGAGCAGTTCTTC.